The sequence of this TCR beta chain was determined in a study of CD8 T cells in ankylosing spondylitis. Construction of TCR beta libraries was performed using quantitative 5'-RACE with molecular barcodes. TCRdb reprocessed the 5' RACE reads via MiXCR and lists one record per CDR3 protein. Here the sample spans around 150,000 distinct CDR3 sequences, 15% to 20% being singletons. This clonotype was counted at least ten times. Antigen unknown. V was cut by 6 bases and J by 5 bases, with 13 bases left in between. There are 12 residues in the CDR3. Germline loops: CDR1 SQVTM, CDR2 ANQGSEA. Study results and caveats: Matched synovial fluid from ankylosing spondylitis patients was reported to be enriched for disease-linked clones. Apparently characteristic of ankylosing spondylitis blood was a TCR beta motif (about eight highly homologous variants).

The genes are TRBV29-1 and TRBJ1-1; D unclear. Sequenced input: blood, either unsorted or a sorted T cell fraction (not recorded which). This TCR was sampled from a male donor with ankylosing spondylitis or in good health (not recorded which). For the CDR3, the DNA is TGCAGCGTACAGAGGGCAACGACTGAAGCTTTCTTT. This encodes CSVQRATTEAFF.